Following are 27 T cell receptor beta chains from one sample sequenced in a study of cytomegalovirus exposure and HLA in healthy donors. Vbeta (60) and Jbeta (13) primers were used in the PCR. Assay used: immunoSEQ multiplex PCR; TCRdb lists only in-frame clones, some missing. The data show fewer than 200,000 clones, 82% seen once. Material for sequencing was PBMCs. The receptors stem from a male donor in good health and CMV-seronegative.

Written as DNA, the CDR3 is TGTGCCAGCAGCGACGCGTATGTAGGGACTAGGATCTACGAGCAGTACTTC. Amino acids: CASSDAYVGTRIYEQYF. The genes are TRBV5-7 and TRBJ2-7, with TRBD2 matching 8 bases. TRBV5-7 is classed as an ORF, of uncertain function. CDR3 length equals 17 residues. V shed 4 bases, J shed 3 bases, and the junction held 15 bases outside the gene matches.

The rearrangement links TRBV7-3 to TRBJ2-2, with D tentatively TRBD2 (6 bases). Germline-derived CDR1 and CDR2 are SGHTA and FQGTGA. This CDR3 is 14 amino acids long. V was clipped by 4 bases and J by 2 bases, with 8 bases between them. The CDR3 is CASSSGGNTGELFF. For the CDR3, the DNA is TGTGCCAGCAGCTCCGGGGGAAACACCGGGGAGCTGTTTTTT.

The chain employs TRBV9 and TRBJ2-5, with TRBD1 matching 8 bases. Per germline, CDR1 SGDLS and CDR2 YYNGEE. The trim removed 4 bases at V and 3 bases at J, leaving 14 bases unmatched. The CDR3 length is 17 residues. The CDR3 here is CASSSPKYGQGEETQYF. The CDR3 bases are TGTGCCAGCAGCTCCCCTAAATACGGACAGGGCGAAGAGACCCAGTACTTC.

This rearrangement joins TRBV18 to TRBJ2-3, with TRBD2 matching over 8 bases. CDR3 length: 19 amino acids. The germline V gene has CDR1 KGHSH and CDR2 LQKENI. Trimming cost V 0 bases and J 5 bases; bases outside gene matches: 16. In DNA, the CDR3 is TGTGCCAGCTCACCACCGAAATCACGTAACGGGGGGGCCAAAGATACGCAGTATTTT. Residues: CASSPPKSRNGGAKDTQYF.

The J gene is TRBJ1-2, the V gene TRBV19; D is undetermined. Trimming removed 6 bases at V and 4 bases at J, with 9 bases between. From germline, CDR1 is LNHDA and CDR2 SQIVND (reference sequence). The CDR3 is 12 residues long. CDR3 coding DNA: TGTGCCAGTAGCGAGGGCCTCTATGGCTACACCTTC. Its protein product is CASSEGLYGYTF.

V usage is TRBV19 and J usage is TRBJ1-2; no reliable D call. The CDR3 is made up of 11 amino acids. The germline CDR1 and CDR2 sequences are LNHDA and SQIVND (reference sequence). V was trimmed by 4 bases and J by 7 bases, leaving 7 bases between them. The DNA for the CDR3 is TGTGCCAGTAGTAACAGCGGTGGCTACACCTTC. Its translation: CASSNSGGYTF.

V is TRBV20-1 and J is TRBJ1-1; no clear D. In germline, CDR1 is DFQATT, CDR2 SNEGSKA (reference sequence). Trimming left V 1 base short and J 8 bases short, with 8 bases between. This CDR3 is built from 11 residues. Here the CDR3 DNA reads TGCAGTGCTAGAGCCGGCAGGGAAGCTTTCTTT. Translation gives CSARAGREAFF.

V and J are TRBV30 and TRBJ1-1; D call uncertain. Trimming left V 4 bases short and J 1 base short, with 10 bases between. Germline lookup yields CDR1 GTSNPN and CDR2 SVGIG (reference sequence). There are 13 residues in the CDR3. CDR3 in amino acids: CAWTAKPNTEAFF. DNA for the CDR3: TGTGCCTGGACCGCCAAGCCGAACACTGAAGCTTTCTTT.

The chain employs TRBV4-1 and TRBJ2-7, with 9 nucleotides matching TRBD2. Germline loops: CDR1 MGHRA, CDR2 YSYEKL. V lost 0 bases, J lost 4 bases, and 4 bases stayed unmatched. The CDR3 spans 15 residues. CDR3 amino acids: CASSQDLAGGYEQYF. The CDR3, as DNA: TGCGCCAGCAGCCAAGATCTTGCGGGAGGGTACGAGCAGTACTTC.

A few counts support this clone. The chain recombines TRBV28 with TRBJ2-7; 15 nucleotides align to TRBD2. Germline-derived CDR1 and CDR2 are MDHEN and SYDVKM. V was clipped by 3 bases and J by 2 bases; unmatched bases: 11. The CDR3 covers 19 residues. CDR3 in DNA: TGTGCCAGCAGTTTGACTGCTGGACTAGCGGGAGGGCCGACCTACGAGCAGTACTTC. Translating it yields CASSLTAGLAGGPTYEQYF.

This chain uses TRBV12-5 with TRBJ1-6, with D possibly TRBD1 on 6 matching bases. The V and J ends lost 0 bases and 7 bases respectively, with 10 bases between them. The CDR3 loop spans 15 amino acids. Germline V gene lookup returns CDR1 LGHNT and CDR2 FRNRAP. CDR3 amino acids: CASGLVQGWNSPLHF. CDR3 bases: TGTGCTAGTGGTTTGGTACAGGGCTGGAATTCACCCCTCCACTTT.

In this sample, this clone turned up a few times. The V call is TRBV4-2, the J call TRBJ1-3; 9 positions agree with TRBD1. The CDR3 consists of 18 residues. V shed 1 base, J shed 6 bases, and the junction held 13 bases outside the gene matches. Per germline, CDR1 LGHNA and CDR2 YNFKEQ. The CDR3 DNA reads TGTGCCAGCAGCCAAGTATCCGGGACAGGGAATGGCCTAAACACCATATATTTT. Protein product: CASSQVSGTGNGLNTIYF.

V is TRBV2 and J is TRBJ1-5; TRBD1 matches at 7 bases. Germline CDR1 is SNHLY and CDR2 is FYNNEI. V lost 6 bases to trimming and J lost 0 bases; unmatched junction nucleotides: 8. This CDR3 contains 16 residues. The CDR3 coding sequence is TGTGCCAGCAGCAGCCGGGACAGCCTTAGCAATCAGCCCCAGCATTTT. Amino acids: CASSSRDSLSNQPQHF.

V and J are TRBV15 and TRBJ2-1; TRBD2 aligns across 9 bases. The trim removed 7 bases at V and 6 bases at J, leaving 10 bases unmatched. Germline V lookup: CDR1 LNHNV, CDR2 YYDKDF (reference sequence). The CDR3 is 15 amino acids. Here the CDR3 reads CATNWAGGPLNEQFF. The CDR3 coding sequence is TGTGCCACCAATTGGGCGGGGGGGCCTCTCAATGAGCAGTTCTTC. The full variable domain, completed using reference TRBV15 and TRBJ2-1, is DAMVIQNPRYQVTQFGKPVTLSCSQTLNHNVMYWYQQKSSQAPKLLFHYYDKDFNNEADTPDNFQSRRPNTSFCFLDIRSPGLGDTAMYLCATNWAGGPLNEQFFGPGTRLTVL.

V usage is TRBV5-1 and J usage is TRBJ2-3, with 10 bases matching TRBD1. From germline, CDR1 is SGHRS and CDR2 YFSETQ. The V segment lost 2 bases and the J segment 4 bases; nucleotides outside the gene matches: 4. The CDR3 is 15 amino acids. CDR3 residues: CASSFPGTGADTQYF. The CDR3 nucleotides are TGCGCCAGCAGCTTCCCAGGGACAGGGGCAGATACGCAGTATTTT.

The chain carries TRBV5-1 and TRBJ1-3; D ambiguous. This CDR3 is 17 amino acids long. Looked up from germline, CDR1 is SGHRS and CDR2 is YFSETQ. V was trimmed by 0 bases and J by 0 bases, leaving 13 bases between them. CDR3 residues: CASSLAAGRLSGNTIYF. Written as DNA, the CDR3 is TGCGCCAGCAGCTTGGCGGCAGGCCGCCTCTCTGGAAACACCATATATTTT.

The chain links TRBV19 to TRBJ2-7; D perhaps matches TRBD2 (5 bases). The CDR3 has 14 amino acids. Germline V gene sequence: CDR1 LNHDA, CDR2 SQIVND (reference sequence). Trimming shortened V by 7 bases and J by 2 bases, and 15 bases separated the two germline ends. The CDR3 region is CASTKSGLPYEQYF. The CDR3, as DNA: TGTGCCAGTACCAAGTCAGGACTTCCCTACGAGCAGTACTTC.

The chain links TRBV7-3 to TRBJ1-6; TRBD1 might be the D (6 bases). The CDR3 totals 15 residues. Germline CDR1 and CDR2: SGHTA and FQGTGA. Trimming left V 4 bases short and J 2 bases short, with 9 bases between. The DNA for the CDR3 is TGTGCCAGCAGCTCGGACAGAGCCTATAATTCACCCCTCCACTTT. Protein sequence: CASSSDRAYNSPLHF.

V and J are TRBV5-1 and TRBJ1-1; 7 bases align to TRBD1. Germline V lookup: CDR1 SGHRS, CDR2 YFSETQ. V lost 0 bases, J lost 0 bases, and 5 bases stayed unmatched. The CDR3 has 16 residues. The CDR3 protein is CASSLGDSTMNTEAFF. Written as DNA, the CDR3 is TGCGCCAGCAGCTTGGGGGACAGCACGATGAACACTGAAGCTTTCTTT.

The V and J genes are TRBV5-6 and TRBJ2-1; TRBD2 is a possible D gene (6 bases). The germline V gene encodes CDR1 SGHDT and CDR2 YYEEEE. The CDR3 totals 15 residues. The ends were cut back, 1 base at V and 5 bases at J, with 13 bases in the middle. CDR3 residues: CASSLSGGVDNEQFF. The CDR3 DNA reads TGTGCCAGCAGCTTGTCGGGCGGGGTCGACAATGAGCAGTTCTTC.

The chain employs TRBV7-9 and TRBJ1-1; D gene ambiguous. This CDR3 is built from 13 residues. V lost 2 bases to trimming and J lost 7 bases, with 11 bases between them. Germline loops: CDR1 SEHNR, CDR2 FQNEAQ (reference sequence). CDR3 nucleotides: TGTGCCAGCAGCTTAACCGGGTTACTTGAAGCTTTCTTT. It encodes CASSLTGLLEAFF.

The V and J genes are TRBV6-7 and TRBJ2-1; TRBD2 matches at 9 bases. TRBV6-7 is annotated as an ORF whose role is uncertain. The ends lost 4 bases at V and 4 bases at J; junction bases unmatched: 11. The CDR3 totals 17 residues. The CDR3 here is CASSSECSGSSYNEQFF. DNA of the CDR3: TGTGCCAGCAGTTCCGAGTGTAGCGGGAGTTCATACAATGAGCAGTTCTTC.

This clone was seen a handful of times. The genes are TRBV28 and TRBJ2-1; TRBD1 matches at 7 bases. Germline CDR1 reads MDHEN; CDR2 reads SYDVKM. This CDR3 comprises 14 residues. Trimming took 6 bases from V and 9 from J; bases not matched to a gene: 11. CDR3 residues: CASSETGPFGEQFF. The CDR3 bases are TGTGCCAGCAGCGAGACAGGGCCATTCGGTGAGCAGTTCTTC.

The chain has TRBV28 and TRBJ2-2, with TRBD1 identical over 8 bases. The ends lost 8 bases at V and 1 base at J; junction bases unmatched: 3. This CDR3 spans 14 amino acids. Per germline, CDR1 MDHEN and CDR2 SYDVKM. The CDR3, as DNA: TGTGCCAGCTGCACAGGGGGGAACACCGGGGAGCTGTTTTTT. The encoded protein is CASCTGGNTGELFF. Supplemented by reference TRBV28 and TRBJ2-2, the full variable domain reads DVKVTQSSRYLVKRTGEKVFLECVQDMDHENMFWYRQDPGLGLRLIYFSYDVKMKEKGDIPEGYSVSREKKERFSLILESASTNQTSMYLCASCTGGNTGELFFGEGSRLTVL.

This sequence joins TRBV10-3 and TRBJ2-7; TRBD1 matches 7 bases. The junction had 6 bases not matched to a gene; V was cut back by 8 bases and J by 2 bases. The CDR3 spans 13 residues. Germline V gene lookup returns CDR1 ENHRY and CDR2 SYGVKD. The CDR3 DNA follows: TGTGCCATCTGGGACAGCCTTGCCTACGAGCAGTACTTC. Its translation: CAIWDSLAYEQYF.

The rearrangement joins TRBV6-1 to TRBJ2-7; TRBD1 is a possible D gene (6 bases). The length of the CDR3 is 13 residues. CDR1 and CDR2 from the germline V gene are MNHNS and SASEGT. V was clipped by 6 bases and J by 5 bases, with 14 bases between them. This chain's CDR3 is CASRDGTPHEQYF. CDR3 nucleotides: TGTGCCAGCAGAGACGGGACACCCCACGAGCAGTACTTC.

The chain is built from TRBV5-6 and TRBJ1-1, with a weak D call TRBD1 (5 bases). Germline V lookup: CDR1 SGHDT, CDR2 YYEEEE. This CDR3 region has 14 residues. Trimming took 9 bases from V and 1 from J, leaving 16 bases between them. The CDR3 protein is CATYAGHRNTEAFF. DNA for the CDR3: TGTGCCACCTATGCCGGACATCGGAACACTGAAGCTTTCTTT.